The 2 T cell receptor beta chains in this list originate from one sample, sequenced in a study of shared clonotypes between healthy human individuals. The protocol was immunoSEQ multiplex PCR, while the TCRdb copy is restricted to in-frame clones and leaves out a portion. The table shows 850,000 to 1,100,000 clones, with approximately 77% occurring only once. The sample was memory CD4+ T cells from PBMCs. This sample's subset: CD45RA-negative fraction. The source is a man aged 18 to 29 in good health. Some clones in this sample may be carry-over from other donors' samples.

This rearrangement joins TRBV7-9 to TRBJ2-5; maybe TRBD2 (5 bases). CDR1 is SEHNR, CDR2 FQNEAQ, per germline (reference sequence). The CDR3 contains 15 residues. V gave up 2 bases and J gave up 5 bases, with 15 bases separating them. CDR3 loop: CASSLSIGTGETQYF. CDR3 coding DNA: TGTGCCAGCAGCTTATCAATTGGTACGGGGGAGACCCAGTACTTC.

J is TRBJ1-2 and V is TRBV19; D gene ambiguous. The CDR3 loop spans 14 amino acids. V gave up 5 bases and J gave up 8 bases, with 18 bases separating them. Germline lookup yields CDR1 LNHDA and CDR2 SQIVND (reference sequence). The CDR3 bases are TGTGCCAGTAGTGCCGGAGGCTACCGTCTAGGCTACACCTTC. Its translation: CASSAGGYRLGYTF. Together with reference TRBV19 and TRBJ1-2, the CDR3 gives the full variable domain: DGGITQSPKYLFRKEGQNVTLSCEQNLNHDAMYWYRQDPGQGLRLIYYSQIVNDFQKGDIAEGYSVSREKKESFPLTVTSAQKNPTAFYLCASSAGGYRLGYTFGSGTRLTVV.